This TCR beta chain was sequenced in a study of Graves' ophthalmopathy and Graves' hyperthyroidism. Study outcomes and limitations: Ophthalmopathy progression was predicted by the model at 55% to 71% sensitivity and less than 80% specificity. Blood also harbored most expanded thyroid clonotypes above 0.001 frequency.

TCR beta CDR3 regions were amplified from RNA transcripts. RT-PCR was first run with HTBI primers, then multiplex PCR in a second round. One entry per CDR3 protein, called by TCRdb with MiXCR from the multiplex PCR reads. The sample records about 500,000 distinct CDR3 sequences, under 45% being singletons. Germline-derived CDR1 and CDR2 are SNHLY and FYNNEI. Trimming took off 4 bases at V and 0 bases at J, with 23 bases between the two ends. The CDR3 loop spans 19 amino acids. Notes on this clonotype: The antigen remains unidentified.

Other autoimmune diseases, uncontrolled infections, pregnancy or lactation ruled patients out of participation. The clonotype originates from an adult man with Graves' hyperthyroidism. Source material: peripheral blood or thyroid tissue (not recorded which). V gene TRBV2 combines with J gene TRBJ2-3, with D perhaps matching TRBD2 (6 bases). CDR3 in DNA: TGTGCCAGCAGTGTTGGTATTAGGGTCCGGGAGCAGAGCACAGATACGCAGTATTTT. Amino acids: CASSVGIRVREQSTDTQYF.